This T cell receptor beta chain was sequenced for a study of OX40 agonist ivuxolimab in advanced cancers. About the study: Clinicians treated patients with ivuxolimab, an agonistic anti-OX40 (CD134) antibody. The dose-escalation cohort was just under 85% male, with a mean age of 60 years, ranging roughly 20 to 90.

Assay used: immunoSEQ multiplex PCR; TCRdb lists only in-frame clones, some missing. Among more than 65,000 clones, about three quarters were seen once, and the ten largest hold under 3%. This sample comprised CD4+ or CD8+ T cells sorted from blood, obtained in a trial of the OX40 agonist ivuxolimab. The receptor comes from an adult with an advanced solid tumor such as melanoma, head and neck, liver or kidney cancer.

CDR3 sequence (DNA): TGCGCCACCAGGGGGGAGACCCAGTACTTC. It is translated as CATRGETQYF. The chain links TRBV10-2 to TRBJ2-5; TRBD1 agrees at 7 bases. CDR3 length: 10 residues. V dropped 10 bases and J dropped 5; count of bases not matched to a gene: 1. CDR1 is WSHSY, CDR2 SAAADI, per germline.